This T cell receptor beta chain was obtained from a study of T cell responses to AZD1222 COVID-19 vaccine. Germline lookup yields CDR1 LNHNV and CDR2 YYDKDF (reference sequence). Trimming took 0 bases from V and 9 from J; bases not matched to a gene: 10. The CDR3 contains 16 residues. Produced via immunoSEQ multiplex PCR; TCRdb's table is partial and in-frame only. The table has some 150,000 clones, 90% seen once. This clone was recorded only once. The rearrangement joins TRBV15 to TRBJ2-5; 10 bases agree with TRBD2. The sequence was obtained from an adult in good health. Sequenced material: peripheral blood, taken on day 0 of AZD1222 vaccination. CDR3 DNA sequence: TGTGCCACCAGCAGAGATCGGCTAGCGGGAGCGAAGGCCCAGTACTTC. Translating it yields CATSRDRLAGAKAQYF.